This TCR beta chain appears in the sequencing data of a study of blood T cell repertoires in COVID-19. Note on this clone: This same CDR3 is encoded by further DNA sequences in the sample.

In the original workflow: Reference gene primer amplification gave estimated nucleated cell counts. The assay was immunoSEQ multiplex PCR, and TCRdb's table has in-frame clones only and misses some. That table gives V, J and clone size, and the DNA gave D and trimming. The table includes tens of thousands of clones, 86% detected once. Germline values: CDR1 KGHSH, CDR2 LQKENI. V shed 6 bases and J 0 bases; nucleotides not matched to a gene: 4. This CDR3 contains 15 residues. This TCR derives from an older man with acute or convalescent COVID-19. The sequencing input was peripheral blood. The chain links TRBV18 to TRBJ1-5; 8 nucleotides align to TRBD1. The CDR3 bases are TGTGCCAGCTCCCCGACAGGGGATAGCAATCAGCCCCAGCATTTT. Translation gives CASSPTGDSNQPQHF.